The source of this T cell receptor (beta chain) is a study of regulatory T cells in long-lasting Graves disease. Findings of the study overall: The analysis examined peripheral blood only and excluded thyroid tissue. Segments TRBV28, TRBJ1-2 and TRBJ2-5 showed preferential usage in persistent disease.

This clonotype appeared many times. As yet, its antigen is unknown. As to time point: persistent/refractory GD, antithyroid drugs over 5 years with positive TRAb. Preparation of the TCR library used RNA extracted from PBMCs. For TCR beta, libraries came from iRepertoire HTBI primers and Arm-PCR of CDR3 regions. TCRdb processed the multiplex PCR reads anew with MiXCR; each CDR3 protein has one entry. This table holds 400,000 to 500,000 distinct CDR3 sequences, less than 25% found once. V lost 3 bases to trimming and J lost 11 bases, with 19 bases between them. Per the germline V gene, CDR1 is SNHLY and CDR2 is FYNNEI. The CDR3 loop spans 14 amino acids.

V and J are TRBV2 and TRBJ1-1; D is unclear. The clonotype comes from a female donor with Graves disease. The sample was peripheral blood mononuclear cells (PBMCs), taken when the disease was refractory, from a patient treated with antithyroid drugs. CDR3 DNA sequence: TGTGCCAGCAGTGATAGGGTGGCGAATATTGATGCTTTCTTT. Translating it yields CASSDRVANIDAFF. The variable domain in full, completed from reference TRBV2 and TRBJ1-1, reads EPEVTQTPSHQVTQMGQEVILRCVPISNHLYFYWYRQILGQKVEFLVSFYNNEISEKSEIFDDQFSVERPDGSNFTLKIRSTKLEDSAMYFCASSDRVANIDAFFGQGTRLTVV.